This T cell receptor beta chain is from a study of metastatic and nonmetastatic thyroid tumors. The wider study: Comparison of repertoires was carried out across blood and tumor or nodule tissue from malignant and benign thyroid patients. The study's findings and limits: In both blood and tumor samples, TCR beta diversity was reported significantly higher for malignant than benign nodules.

As for this clone: Its antigen is undetermined.

No treatment had been given to any patient before thyroid surgery. How the authors handled the data: Built for papillary thyroid cancer, a distant-metastasis classifier drew on CDR3 differences across clinicopathological groups. TCRdb re-analyzed the PCR reads using MiXCR. In this record, the V and J calls reflect TCRdb's handling and not the investigators' own analysis. The sample has approximately 31,000 clones; about a sixth are singletons. From germline, CDR1 is SGHDN and CDR2 FVKESK. The CDR3 extends over 13 amino acids. With 2 bases removed from V and 2 bases from J, the gap between germline ends came to 6 bases.

The chain uses TRBV14 and TRBJ1-2; no definite D call. Sequencing was done on a sample of blood. This clonotype was sampled from a female donor with papillary thyroid cancer or a benign thyroid nodule (not recorded which). Some clones in this sample may be carry-over from other donors' samples. The CDR3 DNA follows: TGTGCCAGCAGCCAACCAGGCAACTATGGCTACACCTTC. Translating it yields CASSQPGNYGYTF.